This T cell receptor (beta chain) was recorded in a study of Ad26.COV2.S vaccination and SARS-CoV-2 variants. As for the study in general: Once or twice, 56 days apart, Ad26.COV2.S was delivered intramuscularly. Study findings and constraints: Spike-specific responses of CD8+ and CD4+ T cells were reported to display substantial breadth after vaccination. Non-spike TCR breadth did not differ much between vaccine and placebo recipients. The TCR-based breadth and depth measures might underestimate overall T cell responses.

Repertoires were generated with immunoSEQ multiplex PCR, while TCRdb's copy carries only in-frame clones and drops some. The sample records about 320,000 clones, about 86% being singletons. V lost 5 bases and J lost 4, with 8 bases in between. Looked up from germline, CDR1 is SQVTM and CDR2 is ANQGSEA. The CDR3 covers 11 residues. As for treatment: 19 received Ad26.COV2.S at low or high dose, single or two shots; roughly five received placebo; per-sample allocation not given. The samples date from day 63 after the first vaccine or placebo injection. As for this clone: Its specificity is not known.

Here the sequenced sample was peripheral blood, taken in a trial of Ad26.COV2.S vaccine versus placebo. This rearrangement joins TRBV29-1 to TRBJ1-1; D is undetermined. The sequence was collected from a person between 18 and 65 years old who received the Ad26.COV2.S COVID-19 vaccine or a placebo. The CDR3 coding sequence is TGCAGCGTTTCTCCTGGCACTGAAGCTTTCTTT. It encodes CSVSPGTEAFF.